Reported below is one TCR beta chain. This sample was included in a study of control samples from healthy donors and cancer patients. This CDR3 is built from 11 residues. Germline V lookup: CDR1 MNHEY, CDR2 SVGEGT. The trim removed 1 base at V and 13 bases at J, leaving 3 bases unmatched. Assay: immunoSEQ multiplex PCR; the TCRdb copy retains only in-frame clones and omits some. The data contain 100,000 to 150,000 clones, approximately 90% of them singletons. The origin of this receptor is a woman between 50 and 59 years old in good health. The rearrangement uses TRBV6-2 or TRBV6-3 and TRBJ1-2; 7 positions agree with TRBD1. The sample consisted of blood. CDR3 DNA: TGTGCCAGCAGTTACTGGACAGGTCTCACCTTC. Protein product: CASSYWTGLTF.